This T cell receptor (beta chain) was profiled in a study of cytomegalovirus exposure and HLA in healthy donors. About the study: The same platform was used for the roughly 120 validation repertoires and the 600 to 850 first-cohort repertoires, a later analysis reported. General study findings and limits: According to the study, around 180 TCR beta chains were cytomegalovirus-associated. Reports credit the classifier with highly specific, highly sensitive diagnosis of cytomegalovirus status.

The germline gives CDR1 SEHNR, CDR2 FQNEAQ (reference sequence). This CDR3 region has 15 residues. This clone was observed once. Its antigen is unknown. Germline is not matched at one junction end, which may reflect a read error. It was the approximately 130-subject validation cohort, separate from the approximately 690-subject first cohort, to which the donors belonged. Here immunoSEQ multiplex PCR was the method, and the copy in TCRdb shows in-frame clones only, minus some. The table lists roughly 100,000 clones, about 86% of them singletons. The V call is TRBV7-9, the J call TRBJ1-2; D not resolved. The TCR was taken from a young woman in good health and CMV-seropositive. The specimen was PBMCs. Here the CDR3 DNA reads TGTGCCAGCAACTTAAGGGCAGAGGGAACGGATGGCTACACCTTC. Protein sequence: CASNLRAEGTDGYTF.